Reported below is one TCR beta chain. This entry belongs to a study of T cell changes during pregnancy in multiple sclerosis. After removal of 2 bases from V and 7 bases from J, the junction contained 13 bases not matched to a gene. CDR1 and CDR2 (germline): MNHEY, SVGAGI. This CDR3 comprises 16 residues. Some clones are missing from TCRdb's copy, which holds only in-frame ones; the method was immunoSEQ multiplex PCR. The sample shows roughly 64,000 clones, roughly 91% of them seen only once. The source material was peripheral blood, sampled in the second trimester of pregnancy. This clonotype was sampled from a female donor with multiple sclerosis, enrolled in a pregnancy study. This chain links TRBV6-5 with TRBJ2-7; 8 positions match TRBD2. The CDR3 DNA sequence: TGTGCCAGCAGTTACACCTTACTAGCGGTGAACAGTGAGCAGTACTTC. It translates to CASSYTLLAVNSEQYF.